This T cell receptor (beta chain) was identified in a study of cytomegalovirus exposure and HLA in healthy donors. PCR used 60 Vbeta primers and 13 Jbeta primers. Here immunoSEQ multiplex PCR was the method, and the copy in TCRdb shows in-frame clones only, minus some. This sample yields under 150,000 clones, of which under 90% are seen a single time; 3% to 4% belongs to the top ten. This clone appeared a single time. Germline V gives CDR1 LNHNV, CDR2 YYDKDF (reference sequence). This CDR3 has 16 residues. With 5 bases clipped from V and 3 bases from J, the junction kept 8 bases outside the gene matches.

Sequenced input: PBMCs. The TCR originated in a woman aged 35 to 49 in good health and CMV-seronegative. The chain uses TRBV15 and TRBJ2-5; 11 nucleotides line up with TRBD2. In DNA form, the CDR3 reads TGTGCCACCAGCGGCCAGTCTAGCGGGGGGAAAGAGACCCAGTACTTC. Residues: CATSGQSSGGKETQYF. Drawing the rest from reference TRBV15 and TRBJ2-5, the complete variable domain is DAMVIQNPRYQVTQFGKPVTLSCSQTLNHNVMYWYQQKSSQAPKLLFHYYDKDFNNEADTPDNFQSRRPNTSFCFLDIRSPGLGDTAMYLCATSGQSSGGKETQYFGPGTRLLVL.